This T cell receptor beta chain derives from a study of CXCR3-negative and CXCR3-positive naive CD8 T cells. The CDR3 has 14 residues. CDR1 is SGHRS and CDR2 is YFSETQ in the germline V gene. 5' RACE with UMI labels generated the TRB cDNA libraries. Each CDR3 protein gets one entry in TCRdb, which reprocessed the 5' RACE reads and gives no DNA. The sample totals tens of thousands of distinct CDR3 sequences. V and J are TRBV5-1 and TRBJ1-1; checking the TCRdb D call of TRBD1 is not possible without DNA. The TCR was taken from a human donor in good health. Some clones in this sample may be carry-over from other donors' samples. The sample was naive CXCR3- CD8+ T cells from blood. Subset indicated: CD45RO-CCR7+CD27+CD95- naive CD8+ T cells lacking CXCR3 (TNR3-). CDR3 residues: CASSLPDGRTEAFF.